The rows below give T cell receptor beta chains drawn from one sample of a study of cytomegalovirus exposure and HLA in healthy donors. The protocol was immunoSEQ multiplex PCR, while the TCRdb copy is restricted to in-frame clones and leaves out a portion. The sample gives 55,000 to 70,000 clones, 60% to 80% of which show up once; 17% is in the top ten. Sequences were obtained from PBMCs. The receptors come from a man aged 40-49 years in good health and CMV-seropositive. Both conserved end residues are part of each CDR3. The order of the fields is CDR3 DNA, CDR3 protein, D gene, J gene, V gene, clone size. D genes are given only for firm matches. Not all rows give a size; the values are once, few, many and, for expanded clones, a class.

DNA: TGTGCCATCAGTTCTAGCGGGTTAGGCACAGATACGCAGTATTTT
CDR3: CAISSSGLGTDTQYF
D: TRBD2
J: TRBJ2-3
V: TRBV10-3
size: NA

DNA: TGCGCCAGCAGCCAGACATGGACTAGCGGTCTGCTGCCAGATACGCAGTATTTT
CDR3: CASSQTWTSGLLPDTQYF
D: TRBD2
J: TRBJ2-3
V: TRBV4-1
size: NA

DNA: TGTGCCAGCAGCTACAGGGGGGTAAATGAGCAGTTCTTC
CDR3: CASSYRGVNEQFF
D: TRBD1
J: TRBJ2-1
V: TRBV5-4
size: NA

DNA: TGCAGCGTTGTGGATAGCGGGAGGACCTACGAGCAGTACTTC
CDR3: CSVVDSGRTYEQYF
D: TRBD2
J: TRBJ2-7
V: TRBV29-1
size: NA

DNA: TGTGCCAGCCGGGACAGGGGGCGCGTGGAAGAGACCCAGTACTTC
CDR3: CASRDRGRVEETQYF
D: TRBD1
J: TRBJ2-5
V: TRBV6-5
size: NA

DNA: TGTGCCAGTAGTATAGGGGGCGGGGGCGTCCAAGAGACCCAGTACTTC
CDR3: CASSIGGGGVQETQYF
D: NA
J: TRBJ2-5
V: TRBV19
size: NA

DNA: TGTGCCAGCAGCCCGACGGGAGCCATAGGGGCCCTAGGGTCCTACGAGCAGTACTTC
CDR3: CASSPTGAIGALGSYEQYF
D: NA
J: TRBJ2-7
V: TRBV27
size: NA

DNA: TGTGCCAGCAGCCAAGCTTTGTTGAACACTGAAGCTTTCTTT
CDR3: CASSQALLNTEAFF
D: NA
J: TRBJ1-1
V: TRBV4-2
size: NA

DNA: TGTGCCAGCAGCTTAATACAGGGGGCTAGCACAGATACGCAGTATTTT
CDR3: CASSLIQGASTDTQYF
D: TRBD1
J: TRBJ2-3
V: TRBV7-3
size: NA

DNA: TGCGCCAGCAGCTCTCGGCTAGCGGGAGAGAACATTCAGTACTTC
CDR3: CASSSRLAGENIQYF
D: TRBD2
J: TRBJ2-4
V: TRBV5-1
size: NA

DNA: TGTGCCAGCAGCGCCCGGGACAGGGGATGGGAGACCCAGTACTTC
CDR3: CASSARDRGWETQYF
D: TRBD1
J: TRBJ2-5
V: TRBV7-2
size: NA

DNA: TGTGCCTGGGATGTAGCGGGGTCACCCCTCCACTTT
CDR3: CAWDVAGSPLHF
D: NA
J: TRBJ1-6
V: TRBV30
size: NA

DNA: TGTGCCAGCAGCCAAGTAACTACACTTGAGCAGTTCTTC
CDR3: CASSQVTTLEQFF
D: NA
J: TRBJ2-1
V: TRBV14
size: NA

DNA: TGTGCCAGTAGTATGACGGGGATCAGCACAGATACGCAGTATTTT
CDR3: CASSMTGISTDTQYF
D: NA
J: TRBJ2-3
V: TRBV19
size: NA

DNA: TGTGCCAGCAGCTTGTTTGTGACAGAAAACATTCAGTACTTC
CDR3: CASSLFVTENIQYF
D: NA
J: TRBJ2-4
V: TRBV5-6
size: NA

DNA: TGTGCCAGCAGCTTAGGGGCTAGCGGGAGCCACGAGCAGTACTTC
CDR3: CASSLGASGSHEQYF
D: TRBD2
J: TRBJ2-7
V: TRBV7-9
size: NA

DNA: TGTGCCAGCAGTTTGCGAGGACTAGCCGGGGAGTACTTC
CDR3: CASSLRGLAGEYF
D: TRBD2
J: TRBJ2-7
V: TRBV27
size: NA

DNA: TGTGCCAGCAGCTTAGTAGGGGTATGGACCAGGGGAGAACGGGACACTGAAGCTTTCTTT
CDR3: CASSLVGVWTRGERDTEAFF
D: NA
J: TRBJ1-1
V: TRBV13
size: NA

DNA: TGTGCCAGCAGTTTGGGAGGGTTTGAAAAACTGTTTTTT
CDR3: CASSLGGFEKLFF
D: NA
J: TRBJ1-4
V: TRBV27
size: NA

DNA: TGTGCCACCAGCAGGGGGCGCGAGCAAAACATTCAGTACTTC
CDR3: CATSRGREQNIQYF
D: NA
J: TRBJ2-4
V: TRBV15
size: NA

DNA: TGTGCCAGCAGCGGAGGGACCCTCCAAGAGACCCAGTACTTC
CDR3: CASSGGTLQETQYF
D: NA
J: TRBJ2-5
V: TRBV7-6
size: once

DNA: TGTGCCAGCAGTTACGTCCGGACAGGGGGTAACTATGGCTACACCTTC
CDR3: CASSYVRTGGNYGYTF
D: TRBD1
J: TRBJ1-2
V: TRBV6-5
size: NA

DNA: TGTGCCAGCAGCTTGGCCACTAGCGTGGAGACCCAGTACTTC
CDR3: CASSLATSVETQYF
D: TRBD2
J: TRBJ2-5
V: TRBV7-6
size: NA

DNA: TGTGCCAGCAGCTTAGATGCGGTGTATGGCTACACCTTC
CDR3: CASSLDAVYGYTF
D: NA
J: TRBJ1-2
V: TRBV7-2
size: once

DNA: TGTGCCAGCAGTTTTACAGGGGCGTCGGAAGCTTTCTTT
CDR3: CASSFTGASEAFF
D: TRBD1
J: TRBJ1-1
V: TRBV27
size: NA

DNA: TGTGCCACCAGCAGAGTTAGGGGTGAGACCCAGTACTTC
CDR3: CATSRVRGETQYF
D: NA
J: TRBJ2-5
V: TRBV15
size: once

DNA: TGTGCCAGTAGTGGGGTGACAGGAAATCAGCCCCAGCATTTT
CDR3: CASSGVTGNQPQHF
D: NA
J: TRBJ1-5
V: TRBV19
size: medium-sized

DNA: TGTGCCAGCAGCCTTACAACCGATCAGCCCCAGCATTTT
CDR3: CASSLTTDQPQHF
D: NA
J: TRBJ1-5
V: TRBV4-2
size: NA

DNA: TGCGCCAGCAGCCAAGGACAGGGGGCTAATGAAAAACTGTTTTTT
CDR3: CASSQGQGANEKLFF
D: TRBD1
J: TRBJ1-4
V: TRBV4-3
size: NA

DNA: TGTGCCAGCAGCCAACAGCGGGGACAGCAGTTCTTC
CDR3: CASSQQRGQQFF
D: TRBD2
J: TRBJ2-1
V: TRBV14
size: NA

DNA: TGTGCCAGCAGCTTAGTTCAGGGGGGTACAGATACGCAGTATTTT
CDR3: CASSLVQGGTDTQYF
D: NA
J: TRBJ2-3
V: TRBV7-9
size: few

DNA: TGTGCCAGCAGCTTAGACAGCAATAACTATGGCTACACCTTC
CDR3: CASSLDSNNYGYTF
D: NA
J: TRBJ1-2
V: TRBV7-2
size: NA

DNA: TGCGCCAGCAGCTTGGAGTTCACAGGGGGCAATAGAGGTAATTCACCCCTCCACTTT
CDR3: CASSLEFTGGNRGNSPLHF
D: TRBD1
J: TRBJ1-6
V: TRBV5-1
size: NA

DNA: TGTGCCTGGAAGGGGATTGGTCAGCCCCAGCATTTT
CDR3: CAWKGIGQPQHF
D: NA
J: TRBJ1-5
V: TRBV30
size: NA

DNA: TGCGCCAGCAGCCAAGAAAGCATGAACTATGGCTACACCTTC
CDR3: CASSQESMNYGYTF
D: NA
J: TRBJ1-2
V: TRBV4-1
size: NA

DNA: TGTGCCAGCAGCCAAGTGGGGGAGGACGAGCAGTACTTC
CDR3: CASSQVGEDEQYF
D: NA
J: TRBJ2-7
V: TRBV4-2
size: NA

DNA: TGTGCCAGCAGCTTTTTGACAGGTTCTAGGAATTCACCCCTCCACTTT
CDR3: CASSFLTGSRNSPLHF
D: NA
J: TRBJ1-6
V: TRBV7-2
size: NA

DNA: TGTGCCAGCAGCTTATCAGCGGGAGGGCTGTACGAGCAGTACTTC
CDR3: CASSLSAGGLYEQYF
D: TRBD2
J: TRBJ2-7
V: TRBV11-2
size: NA

DNA: TGTGCCAGCAGCTTAGGAGGGGGGGCCCAGTACTTC
CDR3: CASSLGGGAQYF
D: NA
J: TRBJ2-7
V: TRBV7-2
size: NA

DNA: TGTGCCAGCAGCACTAGTACGGAAAAACTGTTTTTT
CDR3: CASSTSTEKLFF
D: NA
J: TRBJ1-4
V: TRBV7-9
size: NA

DNA: TGTGCCAGCAGCCAAGTGCGTAACACCGGGGAGCTGTTTTTT
CDR3: CASSQVRNTGELFF
D: NA
J: TRBJ2-2
V: TRBV14
size: NA

DNA: TGCGCCAGCAGAAAACAGGGGGCTCCTCTGAACACCGGGGAGCTGTTTTTT
CDR3: CASRKQGAPLNTGELFF
D: TRBD1
J: TRBJ2-2
V: TRBV10-1
size: NA

DNA: TGTGCCAGCAGCCCGGGACAGACTGAAGCTTTCTTT
CDR3: CASSPGQTEAFF
D: TRBD1
J: TRBJ1-1
V: TRBV6-6
size: once

DNA: TGTGCCAGCAGCCCCCGCGGAGCGGGAGAATCCTACAATGAGCAGTTCTTC
CDR3: CASSPRGAGESYNEQFF
D: TRBD2
J: TRBJ2-1
V: TRBV7-2
size: NA

DNA: TGTGCCAGCAGCCAAGATGCGGCTAGCGGGAGCTATGAGCAGTTCTTC
CDR3: CASSQDAASGSYEQFF
D: TRBD2
J: TRBJ2-1
V: TRBV14
size: NA

DNA: TGTGCCACCAGCAGAGTTAGGGAGCGGGAGATCTACGAGCAGTACTTC
CDR3: CATSRVREREIYEQYF
D: TRBD2
J: TRBJ2-7
V: TRBV15
size: NA

DNA: TGTGCCAGCGGAGGGGACTGGGAGGGCACTGAAGCTTTCTTT
CDR3: CASGGDWEGTEAFF
D: NA
J: TRBJ1-1
V: TRBV9
size: NA

DNA: TGTGCCAGCAGCGTAGGTGGGACAGGGGGAGGAGACTATGGCTACACCTTC
CDR3: CASSVGGTGGGDYGYTF
D: TRBD1
J: TRBJ1-2
V: TRBV7-8
size: NA

DNA: TGTGCCAGCAGCACTCGTCTGACAGGGGGCCCCTATTCACCCCTCCACTTT
CDR3: CASSTRLTGGPYSPLHF
D: TRBD1
J: TRBJ1-6
V: TRBV5-4
size: NA

DNA: TGTGCCAGCAGTCAGGACAGGGAGGGAAACGAGCAGTACTTC
CDR3: CASSQDREGNEQYF
D: NA
J: TRBJ2-7
V: TRBV5-4
size: NA

DNA: TGTGCCTGGTGGCCTGGGCCACGAGACAATGGCTACACCTTC
CDR3: CAWWPGPRDNGYTF
D: NA
J: TRBJ1-2
V: TRBV30
size: few

DNA: TGTGCCAGCAGCTCGACAATAGGGGGAACGCAGTATTTT
CDR3: CASSSTIGGTQYF
D: NA
J: TRBJ2-3
V: TRBV7-6
size: NA

DNA: TGTGCCAGCTCACCCGGGACTAGCGGGACAGGTACAGATACGCAGTATTTT
CDR3: CASSPGTSGTGTDTQYF
D: TRBD2
J: TRBJ2-3
V: TRBV18
size: NA

DNA: TGTGCCAGCAGCGCCGGGCAGGGCTACAATGAGCAGTTCTTC
CDR3: CASSAGQGYNEQFF
D: NA
J: TRBJ2-1
V: TRBV11-2
size: few

DNA: TGTGCCAGCAGCTCGGAGGGGGGAAACACCATATATTTT
CDR3: CASSSEGGNTIYF
D: NA
J: TRBJ1-3
V: TRBV6-5
size: few